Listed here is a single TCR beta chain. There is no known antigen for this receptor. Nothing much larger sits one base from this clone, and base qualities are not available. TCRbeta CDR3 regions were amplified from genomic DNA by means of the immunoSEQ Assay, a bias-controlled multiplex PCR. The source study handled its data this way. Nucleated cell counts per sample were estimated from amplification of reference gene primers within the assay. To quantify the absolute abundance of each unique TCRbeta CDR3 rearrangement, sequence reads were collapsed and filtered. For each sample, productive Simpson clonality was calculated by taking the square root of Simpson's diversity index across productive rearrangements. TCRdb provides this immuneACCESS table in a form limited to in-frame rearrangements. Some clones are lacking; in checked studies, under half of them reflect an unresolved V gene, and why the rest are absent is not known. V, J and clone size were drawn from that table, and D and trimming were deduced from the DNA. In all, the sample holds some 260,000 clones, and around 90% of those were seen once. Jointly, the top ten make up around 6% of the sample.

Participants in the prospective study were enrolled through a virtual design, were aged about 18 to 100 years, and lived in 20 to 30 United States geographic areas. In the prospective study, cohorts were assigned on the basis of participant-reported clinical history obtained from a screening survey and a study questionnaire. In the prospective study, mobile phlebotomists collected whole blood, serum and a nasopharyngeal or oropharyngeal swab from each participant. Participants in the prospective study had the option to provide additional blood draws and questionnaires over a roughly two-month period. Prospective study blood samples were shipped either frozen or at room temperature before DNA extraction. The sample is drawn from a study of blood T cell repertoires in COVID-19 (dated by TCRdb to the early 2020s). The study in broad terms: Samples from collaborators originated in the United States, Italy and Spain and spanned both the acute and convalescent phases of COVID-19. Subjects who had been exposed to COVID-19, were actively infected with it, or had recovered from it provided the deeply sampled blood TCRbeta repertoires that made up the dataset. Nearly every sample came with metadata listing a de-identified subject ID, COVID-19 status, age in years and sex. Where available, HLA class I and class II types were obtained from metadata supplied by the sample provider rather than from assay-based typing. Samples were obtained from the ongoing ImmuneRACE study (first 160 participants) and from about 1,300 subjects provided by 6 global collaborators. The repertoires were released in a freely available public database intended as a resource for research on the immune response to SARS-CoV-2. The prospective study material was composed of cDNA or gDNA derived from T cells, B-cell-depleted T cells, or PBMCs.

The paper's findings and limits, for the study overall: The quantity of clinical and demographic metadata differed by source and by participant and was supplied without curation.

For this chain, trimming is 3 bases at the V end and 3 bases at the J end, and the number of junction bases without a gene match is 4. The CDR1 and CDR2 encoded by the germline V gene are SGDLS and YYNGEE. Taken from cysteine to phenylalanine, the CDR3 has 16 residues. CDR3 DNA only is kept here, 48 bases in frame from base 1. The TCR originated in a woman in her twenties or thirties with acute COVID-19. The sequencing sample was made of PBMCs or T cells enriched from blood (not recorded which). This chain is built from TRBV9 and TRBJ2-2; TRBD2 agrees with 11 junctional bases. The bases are TGTGCCAGCAGCGCGGGGACTAGCGGATACACCGGGGAGCTGTTTTTT. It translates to CASSAGTSGYTGELFF.